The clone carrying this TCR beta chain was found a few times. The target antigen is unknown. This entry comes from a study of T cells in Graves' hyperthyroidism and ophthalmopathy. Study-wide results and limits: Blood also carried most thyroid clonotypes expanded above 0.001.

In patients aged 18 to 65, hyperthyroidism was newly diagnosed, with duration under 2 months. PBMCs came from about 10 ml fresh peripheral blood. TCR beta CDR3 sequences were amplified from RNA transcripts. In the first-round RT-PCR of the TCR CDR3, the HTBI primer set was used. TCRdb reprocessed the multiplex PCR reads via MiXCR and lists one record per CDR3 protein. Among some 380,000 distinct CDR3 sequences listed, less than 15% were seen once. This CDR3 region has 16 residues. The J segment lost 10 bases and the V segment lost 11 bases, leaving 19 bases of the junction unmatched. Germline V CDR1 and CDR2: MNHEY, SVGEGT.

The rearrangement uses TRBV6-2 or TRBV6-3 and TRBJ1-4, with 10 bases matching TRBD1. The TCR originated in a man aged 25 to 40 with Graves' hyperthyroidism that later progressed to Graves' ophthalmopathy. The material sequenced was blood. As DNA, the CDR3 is TGTGCCGCACGCCGGGACAGGGGATATGGAATGGGAAAACTGTTTTTT. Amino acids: CAARRDRGYGMGKLFF.